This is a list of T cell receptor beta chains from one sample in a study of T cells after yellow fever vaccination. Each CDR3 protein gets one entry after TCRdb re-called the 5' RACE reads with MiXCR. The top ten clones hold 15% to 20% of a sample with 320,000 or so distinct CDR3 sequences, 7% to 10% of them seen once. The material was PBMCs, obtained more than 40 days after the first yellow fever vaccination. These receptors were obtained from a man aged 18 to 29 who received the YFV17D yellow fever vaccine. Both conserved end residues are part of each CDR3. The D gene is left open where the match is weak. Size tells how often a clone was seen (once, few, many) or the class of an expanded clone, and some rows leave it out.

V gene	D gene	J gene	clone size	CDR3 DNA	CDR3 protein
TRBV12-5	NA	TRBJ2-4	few	TGTGCTAGTGGTCCAGAGGGCCAGGGAGTAGCCAAAAACATTCAGTACTTC	CASGPEGQGVAKNIQYF
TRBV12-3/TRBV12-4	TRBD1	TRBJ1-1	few	TGTGCCAGCAGGCCTAACAGGGGGCGGTGGGGAAACACTGAAGCTTTCTTT	CASRPNRGRWGNTEAFF
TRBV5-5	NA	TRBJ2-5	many	TGTGCCAGCAGTTTAAACGCGCGAACGACGCAAGAGACCCAGTACTTC	CASSLNARTTQETQYF
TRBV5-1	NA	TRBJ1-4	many	TGCGCCAGCAGCTCGGACTTGACTAATGAAAAACTGTTTTTT	CASSSDLTNEKLFF
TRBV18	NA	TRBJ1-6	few	TGTGCCAGCTCACGGCCTAATTCACCCCTCCACTTT	CASSRPNSPLHF
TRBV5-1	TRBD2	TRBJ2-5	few	TGCGCCAGTTTTAGCGGGACTTTGGAGACCCAGTACTTC	CASFSGTLETQYF
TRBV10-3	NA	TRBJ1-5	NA	TGTGCCATCAGTGAGTCCGAAACTCAGCCCCAGCATTTT	CAISESETQPQHF
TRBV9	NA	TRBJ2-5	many	TGTGCCAGCAGCGTTCGCCCGGGGCAAGAGACCCAGTACTTC	CASSVRPGQETQYF
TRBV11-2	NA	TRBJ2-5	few	TGTGCCAGCAGCTTAGGTCGACTAACAAAAGGGGAGACCCAGTACTTC	CASSLGRLTKGETQYF
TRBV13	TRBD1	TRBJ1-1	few	TGTGCCAGCAGCGCGACCGACAGGGTAGGCACTGAAGCTTTCTTT	CASSATDRVGTEAFF
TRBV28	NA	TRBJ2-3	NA	TGTGCCAGCCTTACCCGGGGGCTGACAGATACGCAGTATTTT	CASLTRGLTDTQYF
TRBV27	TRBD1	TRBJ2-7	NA	TGTGCCAGCAGTCTCAGATCAGGGGGCAAGACCTACGAGCAGTACTTC	CASSLRSGGKTYEQYF
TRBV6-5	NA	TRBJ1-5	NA	TGTGCCAGCAGTTACATCCGGGGTCTACGCAATCAGCCCCAGCATTTT	CASSYIRGLRNQPQHF
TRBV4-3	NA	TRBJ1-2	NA	TGCGCCAGCAGCCAAGACCGGGACCCCCGGGACTATGGCTACACCTTC	CASSQDRDPRDYGYTF
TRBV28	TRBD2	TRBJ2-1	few	TGTGCCAGCAGCCCTCTCCCCTCTAGCGGGGATTACAATGAGCAGTTCTTC	CASSPLPSSGDYNEQFF
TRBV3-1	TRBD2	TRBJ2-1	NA	TGTGCCAGCAGCCGGGGGGACCGGGGGGTCTGGAATGAGCAGTTCTTC	CASSRGDRGVWNEQFF
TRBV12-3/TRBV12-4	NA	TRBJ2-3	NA	TGTGCCAGCAGAAAGGATGGGGGCCTCACAGATACGCAGTATTTT	CASRKDGGLTDTQYF
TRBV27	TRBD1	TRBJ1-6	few	TGTGCCAGCAGTTATCACCGGGACAGGTATCATTCACCCCTCCACTTT	CASSYHRDRYHSPLHF
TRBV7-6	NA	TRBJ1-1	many	TGTGCCAGCAGCTTATCGACACCATATGAAGCTTTCTTT	CASSLSTPYEAFF
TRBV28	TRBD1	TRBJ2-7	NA	TGTGCCAGCAGAGCCGGGACAGGGGGCGGGGAGCAGTACTTC	CASRAGTGGGEQYF
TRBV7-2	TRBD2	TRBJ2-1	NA	TGTGCCAGCAGCCCCGGACTAGGGGCCTACAATGAGCAGTTCTTC	CASSPGLGAYNEQFF
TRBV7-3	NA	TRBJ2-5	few	TGTGCCAGCAGCTCACAGATGGGGGAGACCCAGTACTTC	CASSSQMGETQYF
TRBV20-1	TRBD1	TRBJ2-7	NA	TGCAGTGCGCCTATCCCGGGACAGGGGGCGGATAGGCAGTACTTC	CSAPIPGQGADRQYF
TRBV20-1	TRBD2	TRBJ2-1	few	TGCAGTGCTAGTACCGGTGGGCTAGCGGGGTCGATGCAGTTCTTC	CSASTGGLAGSMQFF
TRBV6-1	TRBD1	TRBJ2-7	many	TGTGCCAGCAGTCCCTCAGGGGGATCATCTTTGGCCGAGCAGTACTTC	CASSPSGGSSLAEQYF
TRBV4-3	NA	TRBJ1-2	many	TGCGCCAGCAGCAGAACCCATAACTATGGCTACACCTTC	CASSRTHNYGYTF
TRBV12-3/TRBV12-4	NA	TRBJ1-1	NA	TGTGCCAGCAGTTCCCCGGGTGGGAACATTATGAACACTGAAGCTTTCTTT	CASSSPGGNIMNTEAFF
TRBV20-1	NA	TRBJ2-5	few	TGCAGTGCTACCCCCTCGCAGGCCGGGGAGACCCAGTACTTC	CSATPSQAGETQYF
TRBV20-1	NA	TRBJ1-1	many	TGCAGTGCGAGGGACCGCCGACACTTGAACACTGAAGCTTTCTTT	CSARDRRHLNTEAFF
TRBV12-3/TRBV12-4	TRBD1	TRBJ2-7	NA	TGTGCCAGCAGATCTGCGAGGGGGACAGGGGGATTCGAGCAGTACTTC	CASRSARGTGGFEQYF
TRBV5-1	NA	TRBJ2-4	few	TGCGCCAGCAGCTTGGACCCGAGGGGGGCCGTAAACATTCAGTACTTC	CASSLDPRGAVNIQYF
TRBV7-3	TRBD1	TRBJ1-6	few	TGTGCCAGCAGCCTGACAGGGGGCTATTCACCCCTCCACTTT	CASSLTGGYSPLHF
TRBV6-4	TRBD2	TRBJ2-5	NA	TGTGCCAGCAGTGAAGAGGGACTAGCGGGGCCAGAGACCCAGTACTTC	CASSEEGLAGPETQYF
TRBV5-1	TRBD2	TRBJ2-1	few	TGCGCCAGCAGCGTTGGGACTAGTTCTCTTCAGGAGCAGTTCTTC	CASSVGTSSLQEQFF
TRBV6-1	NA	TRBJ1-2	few	TGTGCCAGCAGCGCTACAGGGTCCAACTATGGCTACACCTTC	CASSATGSNYGYTF
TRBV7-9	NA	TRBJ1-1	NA	TGTGCCAGCAGCTCTACCACTGAAGCTTTCTTT	CASSSTTEAFF
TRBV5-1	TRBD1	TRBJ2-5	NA	TGCGCCAGCAGCCGCGGACAGGGCCAAATTAACCAAGAGACCCAGTACTTC	CASSRGQGQINQETQYF
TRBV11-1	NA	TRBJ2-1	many	TGTGCCAGCAGCCAAATCGGGACAACCAATGAGCAGTTCTTC	CASSQIGTTNEQFF
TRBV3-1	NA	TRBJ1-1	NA	TGTGCCAGCAGCGGGGGACAAATGCGGGACACTGAAGCTTTCTTT	CASSGGQMRDTEAFF
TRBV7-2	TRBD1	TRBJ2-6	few	TGTGCCAGCAGTGTGGACAGGGGTTACTCTGGGGCCAACGTCCTGACTTTC	CASSVDRGYSGANVLTF
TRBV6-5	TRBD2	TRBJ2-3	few	TGTGCCAGCAGTTACGGGCGGGGGTACACAGATACGCAGTATTTT	CASSYGRGYTDTQYF
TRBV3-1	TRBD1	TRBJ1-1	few	TGTGCCAGCAGCCAAGAGCCGGACAGGCCGAACACTGAAGCTTTCTTT	CASSQEPDRPNTEAFF
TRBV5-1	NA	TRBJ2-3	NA	TGCGCCAGCAGCTTGGGATTAGGGGCTGGAGATACGCAGTATTTT	CASSLGLGAGDTQYF
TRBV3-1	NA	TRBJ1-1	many	TGTGCCAGCAGCGGTTCAGTAGGAGCTTTCTTT	CASSGSVGAFF
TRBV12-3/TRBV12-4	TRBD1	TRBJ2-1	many	TGTGCCAGCGAAAACCGGGACAGGGCCCACCAGTTCTTC	CASENRDRAHQFF
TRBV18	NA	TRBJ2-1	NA	TGTGCCAGCTCACCACAGGCAAAATACAATGAGCAGTTCTTC	CASSPQAKYNEQFF
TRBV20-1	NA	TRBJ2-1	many	TGCAGTGCTAGAGAGGACGCCTGGGAGCAGTTCTTC	CSAREDAWEQFF
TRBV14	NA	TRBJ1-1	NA	TGTGCCAGCAGCCTTACTTTGAACACTGAAGCTCTCTTT	CASSLTLNTEALF
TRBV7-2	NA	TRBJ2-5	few	TGTGCCAGCAGACCCCAGGACAGTCAAGAGACCCAGTACTTC	CASRPQDSQETQYF
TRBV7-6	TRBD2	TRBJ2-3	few	TGTGCCAGCAGCCCCGGGACTAGCGGGGGGGCAAGGGATACGCAGTATTTT	CASSPGTSGGARDTQYF
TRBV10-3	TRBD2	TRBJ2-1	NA	TGTGCCATCAGTGAGCCTAGCGGGGGGCCCCTCTCCTACAATGAGCAGTTCTTC	CAISEPSGGPLSYNEQFF
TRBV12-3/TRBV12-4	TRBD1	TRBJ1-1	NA	TGTGCCAGCAGTCCCAAAACAGGGGACCCTACTGAAGCTTTCTTT	CASSPKTGDPTEAFF
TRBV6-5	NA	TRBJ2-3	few	TGTGCCAGCAGTTACTCGATGGCAGACCTCACAGATACGCAGTATTTT	CASSYSMADLTDTQYF
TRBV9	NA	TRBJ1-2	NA	TGTGCCAGCATCGGTTACAGGGCGGATGGCTACACCTTC	CASIGYRADGYTF
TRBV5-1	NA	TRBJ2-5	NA	TGCGCCAGCAGCTTGGGTCACAGACAAGAGACCCAGTACTTC	CASSLGHRQETQYF
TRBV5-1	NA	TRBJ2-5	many	TGCGCCAGCAGCTTGGTCCTACGGGAGACCCAGTACTTC	CASSLVLRETQYF
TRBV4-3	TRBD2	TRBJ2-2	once	TGCGCCAGCAGCCAGAGGCGGGGGGGCGACGGGGAGCTGTTTTTT	CASSQRRGGDGELFF